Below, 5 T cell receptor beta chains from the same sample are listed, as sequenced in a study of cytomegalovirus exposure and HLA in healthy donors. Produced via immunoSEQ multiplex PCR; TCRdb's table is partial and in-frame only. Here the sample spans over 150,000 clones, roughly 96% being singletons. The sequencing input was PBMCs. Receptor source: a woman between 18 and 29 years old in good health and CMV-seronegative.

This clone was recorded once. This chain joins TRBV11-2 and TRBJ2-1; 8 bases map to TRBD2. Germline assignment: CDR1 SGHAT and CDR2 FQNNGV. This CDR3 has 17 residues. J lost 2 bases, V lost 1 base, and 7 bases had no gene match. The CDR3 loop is CASSLAGGPTPYNEQFF. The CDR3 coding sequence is TGTGCCAGCAGCTTAGCGGGGGGGCCAACGCCCTACAATGAGCAGTTCTTC.

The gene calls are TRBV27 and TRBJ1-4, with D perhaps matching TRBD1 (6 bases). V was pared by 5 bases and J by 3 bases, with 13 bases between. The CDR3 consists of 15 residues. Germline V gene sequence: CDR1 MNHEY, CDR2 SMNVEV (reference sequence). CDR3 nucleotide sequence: TGTGCCAGCAGTCTCAGGGGATTGTCTAATGAAAAACTGTTTTTT. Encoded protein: CASSLRGLSNEKLFF.

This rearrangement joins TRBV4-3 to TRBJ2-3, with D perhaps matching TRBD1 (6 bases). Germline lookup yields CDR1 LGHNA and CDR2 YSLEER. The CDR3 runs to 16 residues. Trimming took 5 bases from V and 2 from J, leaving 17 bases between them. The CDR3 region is CASSAEAGDPTDTQYF. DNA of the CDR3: TGCGCCAGCAGCGCCGAGGCAGGGGACCCCACAGATACGCAGTATTTT.

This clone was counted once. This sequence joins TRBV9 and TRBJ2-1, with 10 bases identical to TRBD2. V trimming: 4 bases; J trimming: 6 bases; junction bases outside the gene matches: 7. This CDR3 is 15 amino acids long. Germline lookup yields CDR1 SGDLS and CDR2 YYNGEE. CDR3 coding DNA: TGTGCCAGCAGCCCCCTCCCTAGCGGGGGCAATGAGCAGTTCTTC. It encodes CASSPLPSGGNEQFF.

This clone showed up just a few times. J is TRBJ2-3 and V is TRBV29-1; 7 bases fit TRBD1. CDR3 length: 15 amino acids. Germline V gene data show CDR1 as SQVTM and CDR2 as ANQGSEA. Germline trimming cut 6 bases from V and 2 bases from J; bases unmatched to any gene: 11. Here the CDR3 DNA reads TGCAGCGTGTTGATAGGGGACAGATCCACAGATACGCAGTATTTT. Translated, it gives CSVLIGDRSTDTQYF.